The clone carrying this TCR beta chain was recorded at least ten times. What it binds is not known. These data come from a study of T cell repertoires and HLA-DP antigens. Study summary: Alloreactive CD4+ T cells targeted HLA-DP on transduced HeLa. Sorted CD137+CD4+ samples averaged roughly 210 ng DNA; pre-culture CD4+ samples, roughly 1,300 ng.

Using immunoSEQ multiplex PCR, the repertoire was profiled, and TCRdb retains in-frame clones only, with some absent. The table lists about 73,000 clones, 80% of them singletons. Study results and limitations: Average cumulative frequency of previously undetected clones was over 30% against one allele and under 60% against the other.

The V end was cut by 0 bases, the J end by 0 bases, with 3 bases between. CDR1 is SGDLS, CDR2 YYNGEE, per germline. The CDR3 is made up of 13 amino acids. The TCR comes from a man in his 60s in good health and CMV-seronegative. The sequencing input was CD4+ T cells from PBMCs. V gene TRBV9 combines with J gene TRBJ1-2; no firm D call. CDR3 residues: CASSVDPNYGYTF. Written as DNA, the CDR3 is TGTGCCAGCAGCGTAGACCCTAACTATGGCTACACCTTC.